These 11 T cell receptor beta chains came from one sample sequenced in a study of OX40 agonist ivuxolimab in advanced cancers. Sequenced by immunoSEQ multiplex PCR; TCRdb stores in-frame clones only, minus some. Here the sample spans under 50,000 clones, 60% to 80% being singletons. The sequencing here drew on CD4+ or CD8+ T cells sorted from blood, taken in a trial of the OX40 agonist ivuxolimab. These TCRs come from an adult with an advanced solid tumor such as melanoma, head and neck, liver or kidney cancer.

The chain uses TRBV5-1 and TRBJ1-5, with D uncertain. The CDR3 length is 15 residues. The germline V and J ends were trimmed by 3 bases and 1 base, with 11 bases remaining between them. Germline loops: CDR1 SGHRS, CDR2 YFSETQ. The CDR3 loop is CASSSQPGSNQPQHF. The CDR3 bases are TGCGCCAGCAGCTCCCAACCGGGGAGCAATCAGCCCCAGCATTTT.

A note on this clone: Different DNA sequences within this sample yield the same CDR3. CDR3 sequence: CASSLGGTAYGYTF. Here the CDR3 DNA reads TGTGCCAGCAGCTTAGGAGGGACGGCGTATGGCTACACCTTC. The gene calls are TRBV7-2 and TRBJ1-2, with a possible D match to TRBD1 (5 bases). From germline, CDR1 is SGHTA and CDR2 FQGNSA. The CDR3 extends over 14 amino acids. V was shortened by 1 base and J by 5 bases, with 11 bases between the two germline ends.

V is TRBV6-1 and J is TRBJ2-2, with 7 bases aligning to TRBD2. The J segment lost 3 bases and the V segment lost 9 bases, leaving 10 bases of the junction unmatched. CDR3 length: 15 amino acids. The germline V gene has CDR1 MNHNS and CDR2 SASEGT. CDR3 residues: CASTAGLSYTGELFF. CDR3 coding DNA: TGTGCCAGTACCGCGGGACTATCTTACACCGGGGAGCTGTTTTTT.

The CDR3 loop is CASSLGTGGSTDTQYF. The CDR3 region has the DNA TGCGCCAGCAGCTTAGGGACAGGGGGAAGCACAGATACGCAGTATTTT. V and J are TRBV5-1 and TRBJ2-3; TRBD1 matches 11 bases. The CDR3 sequence is 16 residues long. V shed 2 bases, J shed 0 bases, and the junction held 2 bases outside the gene matches. Per the germline V gene, CDR1 is SGHRS and CDR2 is YFSETQ.

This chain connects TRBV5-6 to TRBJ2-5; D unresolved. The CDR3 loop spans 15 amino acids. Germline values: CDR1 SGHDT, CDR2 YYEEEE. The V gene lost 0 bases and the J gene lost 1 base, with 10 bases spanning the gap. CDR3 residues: CASSLAPAPQETQYF. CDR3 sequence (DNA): TGTGCCAGCAGCTTGGCCCCGGCCCCCCAAGAGACCCAGTACTTC.

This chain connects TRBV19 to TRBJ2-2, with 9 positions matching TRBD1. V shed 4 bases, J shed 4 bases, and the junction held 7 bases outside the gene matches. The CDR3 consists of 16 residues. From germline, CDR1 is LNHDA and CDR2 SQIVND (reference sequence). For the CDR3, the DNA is TGTGCCAGTAGTACAACAGGGGGCTTCGGCACCGGGGAGCTGTTTTTT. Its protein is CASSTTGGFGTGELFF.

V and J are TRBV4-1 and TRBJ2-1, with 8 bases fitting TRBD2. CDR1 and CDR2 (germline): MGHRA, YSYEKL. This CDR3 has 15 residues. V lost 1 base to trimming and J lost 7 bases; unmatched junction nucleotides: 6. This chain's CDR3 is CASSQGIGTRNEQFF. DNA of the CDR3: TGCGCCAGCAGCCAAGGAATAGGGACTAGGAATGAGCAGTTCTTC.

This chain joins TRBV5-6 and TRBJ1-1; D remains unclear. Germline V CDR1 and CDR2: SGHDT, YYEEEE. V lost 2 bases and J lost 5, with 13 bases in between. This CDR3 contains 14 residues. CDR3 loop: CASSLWGLGTEAFF. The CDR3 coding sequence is TGTGCCAGCAGCTTATGGGGATTAGGAACTGAAGCTTTCTTT.

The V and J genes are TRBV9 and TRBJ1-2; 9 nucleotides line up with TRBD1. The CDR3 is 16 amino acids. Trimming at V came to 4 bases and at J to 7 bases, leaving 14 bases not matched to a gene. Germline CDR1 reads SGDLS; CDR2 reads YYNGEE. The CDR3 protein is CASSPPTGGIQGGYTF. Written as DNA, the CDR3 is TGTGCCAGCAGCCCCCCGACAGGGGGAATTCAAGGTGGCTACACCTTC.

CDR3 sequence: CASSQGPFVREFGYTF. In DNA form, the CDR3 reads TGCGCCAGCAGCCAAGGCCCCTTTGTCAGGGAGTTTGGCTACACCTTC. The chain uses TRBV4-3 and TRBJ1-2, with D tentatively TRBD1 (5 bases). Trimming shortened V by 1 base and J by 7 bases, and 19 bases separated the two germline ends. Germline-derived CDR1 and CDR2 are LGHNA and YSLEER. The CDR3 runs 16 residues.

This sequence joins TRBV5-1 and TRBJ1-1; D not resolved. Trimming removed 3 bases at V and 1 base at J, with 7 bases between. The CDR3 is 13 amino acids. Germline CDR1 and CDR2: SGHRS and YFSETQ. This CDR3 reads CASSSDPNTEAFF. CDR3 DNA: TGCGCCAGCAGCTCAGACCCGAACACTGAAGCTTTCTTT.